Presented here are 4 T cell receptor beta chains from one specimen sequenced in a study of blood T cell repertoires in COVID-19 (dated by TCRdb to the early 2020s). Preparation of the library involved the immunoSEQ multiplex PCR assay. The source is immuneACCESS, and TCRdb retained only in-frame sequences with V and J called. Part of the clones is not carried over; for the studies checked, unresolved V genes explain less than half of this, and the remainder is unexplained. The sample profile shows approximately 160,000 clones; 86% of them were found once. The ten biggest clones cover around 7% of the sample. Material for sequencing was peripheral blood. These receptors were taken from a man in his forties or fifties with active or convalescent COVID-19.

This clone was found a few times. The J gene is TRBJ2-7, the V gene TRBV19, with 9 bases lining up with TRBD1. Losses at the gene ends were 0 bases for V and 2 bases for J; bases not matched to a gene: 2. Germline V lookup: CDR1 LNHDA, CDR2 SQIVND (reference sequence). The CDR3 sequence is 15 residues long. The CDR3 here is CASSIEGTGTYEQYF. CDR3 coding DNA: TGTGCCAGTAGTATAGAGGGGACAGGGACCTACGAGCAGTACTTC.

The chain employs TRBV3-1 (or the pseudogene TRBV3-2) and TRBJ2-7; 8 bases line up with TRBD1. With 0 bases clipped from V and 4 bases from J, the junction kept 2 bases outside the gene matches. From germline, CDR1 is LGHDT and CDR2 YNNKEL (reference sequence). This CDR3 is built from 14 residues. The CDR3: CASSQEDRAYEQYF. As DNA, the CDR3 is TGTGCCAGCAGCCAAGAGGACAGGGCTTACGAGCAGTACTTC.

CDR3 amino acids: CASSTRQGQNTEAFF. CDR3 bases: TGTGCCAGCAGCACCCGACAAGGCCAGAACACTGAAGCTTTCTTT. The rearrangement links TRBV11-2 to TRBJ1-1; no reliable D call. V lost 5 bases and J 1 base, leaving 14 bases between the germline ends. CDR1 is SGHAT and CDR2 is FQNNGV in the germline V gene. This CDR3 comprises 15 residues.

This clone has just a few counts. V is TRBV3-1 (or the pseudogene TRBV3-2) and J is TRBJ1-1; D is perhaps TRBD1 (5 bases). Germline assignment: CDR1 LGHDT and CDR2 YNNKEL (reference sequence). Trimming shortened V by 2 bases and J by 6 bases, and 13 bases separated the two germline ends. The CDR3 consists of 14 residues. The CDR3 sequence: CASSQTGTPAEAFF. CDR3 nucleotides: TGTGCCAGCAGCCAAACCGGGACTCCGGCTGAAGCTTTCTTT.